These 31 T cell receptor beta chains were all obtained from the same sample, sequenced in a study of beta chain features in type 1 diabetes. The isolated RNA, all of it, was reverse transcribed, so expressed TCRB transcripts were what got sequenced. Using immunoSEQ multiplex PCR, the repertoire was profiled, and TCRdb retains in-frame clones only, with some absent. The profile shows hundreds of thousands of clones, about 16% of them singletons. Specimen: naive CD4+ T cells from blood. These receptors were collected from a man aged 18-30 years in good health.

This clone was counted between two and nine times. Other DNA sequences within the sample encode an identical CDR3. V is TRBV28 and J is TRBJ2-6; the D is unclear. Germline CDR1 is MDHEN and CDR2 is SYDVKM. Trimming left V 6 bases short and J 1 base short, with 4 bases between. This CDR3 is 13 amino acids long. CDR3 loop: CASRGSGANVLTF. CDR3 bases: TGTGCCAGCAGGGGGTCTGGGGCCAACGTCCTGACTTTC. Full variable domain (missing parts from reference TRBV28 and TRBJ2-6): DVKVTQSSRYLVKRTGEKVFLECVQDMDHENMFWYRQDPGLGLRLIYFSYDVKMKEKGDIPEGYSVSREKKERFSLILESASTNQTSMYLCASRGSGANVLTFGAGSRLTVL.

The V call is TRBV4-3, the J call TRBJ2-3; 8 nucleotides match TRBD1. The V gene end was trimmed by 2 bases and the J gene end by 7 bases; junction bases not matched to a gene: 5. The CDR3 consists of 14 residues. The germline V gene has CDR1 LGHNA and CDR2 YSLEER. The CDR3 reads CASSQRQGFYTQYF. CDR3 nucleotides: TGCGCCAGCAGCCAACGACAGGGGTTTTATACGCAGTATTTT.

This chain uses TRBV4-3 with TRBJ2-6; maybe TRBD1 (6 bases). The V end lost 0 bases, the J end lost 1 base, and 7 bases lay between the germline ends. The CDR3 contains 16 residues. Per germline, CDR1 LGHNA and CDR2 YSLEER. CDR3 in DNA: TGCGCCAGCAGCCAAGAAACAGGGTCTGGGGCCAACGTCCTGACTTTC. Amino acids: CASSQETGSGANVLTF.

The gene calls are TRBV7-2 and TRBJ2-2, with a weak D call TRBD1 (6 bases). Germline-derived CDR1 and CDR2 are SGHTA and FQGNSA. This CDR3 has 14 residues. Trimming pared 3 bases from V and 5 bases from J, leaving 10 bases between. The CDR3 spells CASSFWTETGELFF. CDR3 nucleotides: TGTGCCAGCAGCTTTTGGACAGAGACCGGGGAGCTGTTTTTT.

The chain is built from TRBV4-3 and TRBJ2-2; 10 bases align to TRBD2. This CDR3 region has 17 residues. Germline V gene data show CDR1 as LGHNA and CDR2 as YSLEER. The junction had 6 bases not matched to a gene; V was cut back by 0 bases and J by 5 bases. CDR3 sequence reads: CASSQEYTSGATGELFF. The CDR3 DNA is TGCGCCAGCAGCCAAGAGTACACTAGCGGGGCTACCGGGGAGCTGTTTTTT.

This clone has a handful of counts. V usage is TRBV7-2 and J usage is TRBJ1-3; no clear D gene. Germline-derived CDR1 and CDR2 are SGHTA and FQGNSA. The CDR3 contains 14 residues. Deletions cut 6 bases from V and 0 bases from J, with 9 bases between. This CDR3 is CASRPPYSGNTIYF. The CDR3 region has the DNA TGTGCCAGCAGGCCCCCCTACTCTGGAAACACCATATATTTT.

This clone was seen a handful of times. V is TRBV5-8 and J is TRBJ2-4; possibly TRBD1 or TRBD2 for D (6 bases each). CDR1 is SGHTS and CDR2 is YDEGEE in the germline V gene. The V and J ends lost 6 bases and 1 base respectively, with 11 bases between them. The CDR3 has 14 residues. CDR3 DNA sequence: TGTGCCAGCACCCTAGGGGGGGCCAAAAACATTCAGTACTTC. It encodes CASTLGGAKNIQYF.

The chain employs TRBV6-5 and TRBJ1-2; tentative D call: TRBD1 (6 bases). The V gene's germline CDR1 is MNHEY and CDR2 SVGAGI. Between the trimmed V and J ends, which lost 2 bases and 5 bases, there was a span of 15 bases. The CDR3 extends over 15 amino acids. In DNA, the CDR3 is TGTGCCAGCAGTTACACAGGGTACGGGGTTTATGGCTACACCTTC. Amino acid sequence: CASSYTGYGVYGYTF.

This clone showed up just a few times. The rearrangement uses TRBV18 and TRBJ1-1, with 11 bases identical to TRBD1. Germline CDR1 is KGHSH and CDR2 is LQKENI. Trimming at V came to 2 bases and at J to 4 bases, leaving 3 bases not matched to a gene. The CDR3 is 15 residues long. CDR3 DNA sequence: TGTGCCAGCTCACCATCGGACAGGGGGCGCACTGAAGCTTTCTTT. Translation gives CASSPSDRGRTEAFF.

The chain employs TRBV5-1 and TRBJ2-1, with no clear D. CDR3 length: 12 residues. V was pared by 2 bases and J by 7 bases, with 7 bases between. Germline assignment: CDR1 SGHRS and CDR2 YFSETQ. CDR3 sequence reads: CASSFTSNEQFF. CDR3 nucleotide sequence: TGCGCCAGCAGCTTCACTTCTAATGAGCAGTTCTTC.

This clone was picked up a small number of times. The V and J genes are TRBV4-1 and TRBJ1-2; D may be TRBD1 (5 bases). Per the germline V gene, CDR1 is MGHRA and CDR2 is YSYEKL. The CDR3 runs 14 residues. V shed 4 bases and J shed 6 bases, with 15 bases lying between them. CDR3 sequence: CASSRPAGKDGYTF. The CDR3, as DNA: TGCGCCAGCAGCCGCCCAGCAGGGAAGGATGGCTACACCTTC.

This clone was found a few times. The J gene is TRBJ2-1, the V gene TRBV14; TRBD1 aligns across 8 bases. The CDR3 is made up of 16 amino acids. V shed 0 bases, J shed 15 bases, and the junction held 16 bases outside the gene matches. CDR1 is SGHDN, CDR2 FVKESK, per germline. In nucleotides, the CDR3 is TGTGCCAGCAGCCAAGATATGGGACAGGTCATGGCCGAAGGGTTCTTC. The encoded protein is CASSQDMGQVMAEGFF.

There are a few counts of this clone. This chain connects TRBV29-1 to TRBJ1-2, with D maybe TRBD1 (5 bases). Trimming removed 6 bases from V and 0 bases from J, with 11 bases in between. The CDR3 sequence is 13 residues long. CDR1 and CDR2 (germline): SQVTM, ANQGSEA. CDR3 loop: CSVKTDPNYGYTF. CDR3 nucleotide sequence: TGCAGCGTGAAGACAGACCCTAACTATGGCTACACCTTC.

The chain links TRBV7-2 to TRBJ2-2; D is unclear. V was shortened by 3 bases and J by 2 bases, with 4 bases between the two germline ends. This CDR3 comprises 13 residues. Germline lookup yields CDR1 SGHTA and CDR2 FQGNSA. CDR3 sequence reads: CASSFGNTGELFF. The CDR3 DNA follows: TGTGCCAGCAGCTTCGGTAACACCGGGGAGCTGTTTTTT.

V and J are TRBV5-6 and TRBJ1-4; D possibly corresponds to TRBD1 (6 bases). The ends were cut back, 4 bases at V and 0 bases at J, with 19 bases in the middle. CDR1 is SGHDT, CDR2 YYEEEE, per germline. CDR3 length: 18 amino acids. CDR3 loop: CASSAWTDQSATNEKLFF. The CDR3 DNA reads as TGTGCCAGCAGCGCCTGGACAGACCAATCTGCAACTAATGAAAAACTGTTTTTT.

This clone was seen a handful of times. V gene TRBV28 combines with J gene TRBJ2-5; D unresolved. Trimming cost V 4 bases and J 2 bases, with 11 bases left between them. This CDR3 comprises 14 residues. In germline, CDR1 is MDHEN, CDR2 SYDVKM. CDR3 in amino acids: CASSYGPSQETQYF. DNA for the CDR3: TGTGCCAGCAGTTACGGACCTTCACAAGAGACCCAGTACTTC.

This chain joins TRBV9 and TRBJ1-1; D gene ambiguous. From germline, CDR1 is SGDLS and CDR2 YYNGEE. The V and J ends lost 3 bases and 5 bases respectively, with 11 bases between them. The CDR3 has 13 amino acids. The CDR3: CASSGRWETEAFF. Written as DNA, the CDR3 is TGTGCCAGCAGCGGCAGGTGGGAAACTGAAGCTTTCTTT.

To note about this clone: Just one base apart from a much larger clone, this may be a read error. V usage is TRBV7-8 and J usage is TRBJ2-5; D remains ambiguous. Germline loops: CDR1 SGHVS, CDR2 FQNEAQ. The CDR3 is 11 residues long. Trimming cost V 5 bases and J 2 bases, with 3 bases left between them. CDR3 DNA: TGTGCCAGCAGCCCACAAGAGACCCAGTACTTC. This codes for CASSPQETQYF.

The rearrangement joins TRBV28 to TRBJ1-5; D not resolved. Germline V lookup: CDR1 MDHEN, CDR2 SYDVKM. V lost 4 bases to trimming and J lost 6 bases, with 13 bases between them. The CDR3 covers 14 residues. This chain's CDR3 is CASSYGRQGQPQHF. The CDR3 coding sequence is TGTGCCAGCAGTTATGGACGGCAAGGTCAGCCCCAGCATTTT.

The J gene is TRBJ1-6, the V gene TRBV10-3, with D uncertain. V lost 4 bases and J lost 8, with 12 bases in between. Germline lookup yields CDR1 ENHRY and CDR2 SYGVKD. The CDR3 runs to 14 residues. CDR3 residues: CAISVQSSDSPLHF. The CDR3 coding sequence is TGTGCCATCAGTGTACAGAGTTCAGATTCACCCCTCCACTTT.

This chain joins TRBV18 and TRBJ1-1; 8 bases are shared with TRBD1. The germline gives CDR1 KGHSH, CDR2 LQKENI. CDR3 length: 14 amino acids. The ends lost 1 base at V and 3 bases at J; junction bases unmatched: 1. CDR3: CASSPQQGDTEAFF. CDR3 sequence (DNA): TGTGCCAGCTCACCACAACAGGGGGACACTGAAGCTTTCTTT.

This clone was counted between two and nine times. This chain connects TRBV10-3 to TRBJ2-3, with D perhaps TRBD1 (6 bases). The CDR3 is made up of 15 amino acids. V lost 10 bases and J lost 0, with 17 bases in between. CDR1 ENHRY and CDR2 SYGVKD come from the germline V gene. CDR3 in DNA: TGTGCCAGCAGACAGACAGGATCAAGCACAGATACGCAGTATTTT. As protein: CASRQTGSSTDTQYF.

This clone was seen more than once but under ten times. The CDR3 sequence is CAISASNRGIGETQYF. The CDR3 DNA reads TGTGCCATCAGTGCATCAAACAGGGGTATAGGGGAGACCCAGTACTTC. The chain is built from TRBV10-3 and TRBJ2-5; 7 bases line up with TRBD1. V gave up 4 bases and J gave up 5 bases; unmatched junction bases: 13. The CDR3 length is 16 residues. CDR1 ENHRY and CDR2 SYGVKD come from the germline V gene.

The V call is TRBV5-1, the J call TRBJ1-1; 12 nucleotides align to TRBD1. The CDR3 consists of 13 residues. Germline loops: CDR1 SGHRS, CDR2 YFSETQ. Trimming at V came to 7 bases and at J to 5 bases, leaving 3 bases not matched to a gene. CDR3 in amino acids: CASGTGGATEAFF. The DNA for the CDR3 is TGCGCCAGCGGGACAGGGGGCGCGACTGAAGCTTTCTTT.

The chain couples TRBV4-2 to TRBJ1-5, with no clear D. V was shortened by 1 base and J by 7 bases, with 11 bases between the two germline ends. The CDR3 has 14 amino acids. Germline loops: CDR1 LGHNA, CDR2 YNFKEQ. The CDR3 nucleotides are TGTGCCAGCAGCCAAGTCTCTCTCGGACAGCCCCAGCATTTT. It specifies CASSQVSLGQPQHF.

CDR3 sequence: CATSRAPGLAGVAGEQFF. As DNA, the CDR3 is TGTGCCACCAGCAGAGCACCCGGACTAGCGGGAGTTGCAGGTGAGCAGTTCTTC. The chain links TRBV15 to TRBJ2-1, with 13 bases that match TRBD2. Germline loops: CDR1 LNHNV, CDR2 YYDKDF (reference sequence). J gave up 9 bases and V 1 base, and 12 bases lay outside the gene matches. This CDR3 contains 18 residues.

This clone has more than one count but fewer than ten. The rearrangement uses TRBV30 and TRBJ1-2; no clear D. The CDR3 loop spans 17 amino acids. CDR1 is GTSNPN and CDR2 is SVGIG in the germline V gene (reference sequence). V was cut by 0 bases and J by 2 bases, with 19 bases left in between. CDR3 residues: CAWSVPSANRPNYGYTF. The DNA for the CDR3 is TGTGCCTGGAGTGTACCTAGTGCGAACCGCCCCAACTATGGCTACACCTTC.

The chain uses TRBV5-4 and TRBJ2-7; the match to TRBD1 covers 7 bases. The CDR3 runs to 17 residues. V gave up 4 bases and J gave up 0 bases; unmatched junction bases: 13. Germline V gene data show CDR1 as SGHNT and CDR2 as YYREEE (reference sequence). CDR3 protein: CASSLKLTGLSSYEQYF. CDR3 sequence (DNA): TGTGCCAGCAGCCTTAAATTGACAGGGCTGTCCTCCTACGAGCAGTACTTC.

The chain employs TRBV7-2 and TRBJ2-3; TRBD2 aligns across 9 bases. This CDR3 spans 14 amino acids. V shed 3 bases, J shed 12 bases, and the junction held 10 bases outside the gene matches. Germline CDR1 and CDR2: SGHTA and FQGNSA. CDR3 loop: CASSFFLAGVSQYF. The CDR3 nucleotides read TGTGCCAGCAGCTTTTTTTTAGCGGGAGTGTCTCAGTATTTT.

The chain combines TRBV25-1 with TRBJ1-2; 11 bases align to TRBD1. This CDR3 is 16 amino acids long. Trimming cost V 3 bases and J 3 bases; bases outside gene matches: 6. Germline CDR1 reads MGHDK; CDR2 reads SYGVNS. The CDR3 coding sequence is TGTGCCAGCAGTGACCCCGGACAGGGGGCTTACTATGGCTACACCTTC. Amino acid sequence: CASSDPGQGAYYGYTF.

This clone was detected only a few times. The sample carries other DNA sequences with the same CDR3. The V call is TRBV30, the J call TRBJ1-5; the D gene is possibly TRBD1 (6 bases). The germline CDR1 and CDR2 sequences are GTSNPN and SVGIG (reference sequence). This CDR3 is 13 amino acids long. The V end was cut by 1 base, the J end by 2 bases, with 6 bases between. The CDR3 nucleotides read TGTGCCTGGAGTGCAGGGGGCAATCAGCCCCAGCATTTT. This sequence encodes CAWSAGGNQPQHF.